The 22 T cell receptor beta chains in this list originate from one sample, sequenced in a study of OX40 agonist ivuxolimab in advanced cancers. Data came from immunoSEQ multiplex PCR; TCRdb stores just in-frame clones and leaves some out. The sample lists around 50,000 clones; about 89% were seen once. Specimen: CD4+ or CD8+ T cells sorted from blood, collected in a trial of the OX40 agonist ivuxolimab. The receptors here all came from an adult with an advanced solid tumor such as melanoma, head and neck, liver or kidney cancer.

V is TRBV27 and J is TRBJ2-3; D remains ambiguous. The CDR3 extends over 12 amino acids. V was trimmed by 3 bases and J by 5 bases, leaving 6 bases between them. Germline V gene lookup returns CDR1 MNHEY and CDR2 SMNVEV (reference sequence). CDR3 coding DNA: TGTGCCAGCAGTTTTTGGGGAGATACGCAGTATTTT. Translating it yields CASSFWGDTQYF.

This chain joins TRBV6-5 and TRBJ2-2; TRBD2 matches at 7 bases. V shed 6 bases and J 6 bases; nucleotides not matched to a gene: 10. This CDR3 comprises 15 residues. Germline lookup yields CDR1 MNHEY and CDR2 SVGAGI. The CDR3: CASSFTQAGSGELFF. The CDR3, as DNA: TGTGCCAGCAGCTTCACACAAGCGGGGTCCGGGGAGCTGTTTTTT.

V gene TRBV9 combines with J gene TRBJ1-1, with D uncertain. CDR1 and CDR2 (germline): SGDLS, YYNGEE. The CDR3 has 14 amino acids. V lost 0 bases and J 1 base, leaving 7 bases between the germline ends. This CDR3 is CASSVGVENTEAFF. CDR3 sequence (DNA): TGTGCCAGCAGCGTAGGGGTCGAGAACACTGAAGCTTTCTTT.

The rearrangement uses TRBV2 and TRBJ1-5, with 10 bases matching TRBD1. The CDR3 is 13 residues long. Germline values: CDR1 SNHLY, CDR2 FYNNEI. Losses at the gene ends were 6 bases for V and 5 bases for J; bases not matched to a gene: 1. The CDR3: CASRDRGDQPQHF. Here the CDR3 DNA reads TGTGCCAGCAGGGACAGGGGGGATCAGCCCCAGCATTTT.

The J gene is TRBJ1-5, the V gene TRBV4-1, with 8 bases lining up with TRBD1. There are 14 residues in the CDR3. V gave up 1 base and J gave up 6 bases; unmatched junction bases: 2. The germline CDR1 and CDR2 sequences are MGHRA and YSYEKL. The chain's CDR3 is CASSQGTGIQPQHF. The CDR3 DNA follows: TGCGCCAGCAGCCAAGGGACAGGGATTCAGCCCCAGCATTTT.

The chain carries TRBV19 and TRBJ2-7; maybe TRBD1 (6 bases). The V gene's germline CDR1 is LNHDA and CDR2 SQIVND (reference sequence). With 1 base removed from V and 4 bases from J, the gap between germline ends came to 20 bases. The CDR3 loop spans 17 amino acids. The CDR3 DNA reads TGTGCCAGTAGTATAGCGGCAGGGGCCCTCGGACCATACGAGCAGTACTTC. Translation gives CASSIAAGALGPYEQYF.

V gene TRBV7-9 combines with J gene TRBJ1-1; TRBD1 is a possible D gene (5 bases). Trimming removed 5 bases from V and 1 base from J, with 14 bases in between. CDR1 is SEHNR, CDR2 FQNEAQ, per germline (reference sequence). The CDR3 consists of 15 residues. The CDR3 reads CASSLQQAPNTEAFF. The CDR3 region has the DNA TGTGCCAGCAGCCTGCAACAGGCGCCGAACACTGAAGCTTTCTTT.

This clone was picked up a small number of times. The J gene is TRBJ2-7, the V gene TRBV11-1; D unresolved. Per the germline V gene, CDR1 is SGHAT and CDR2 is FQDESV (reference sequence). V was shortened by 1 base and J by 2 bases, with 9 bases between the two germline ends. CDR3 size: 14 residues. In DNA form, the CDR3 reads TGTGCCAGCAGCTTAGAGACGGGTGCCTACGAGCAGTACTTC. Residues: CASSLETGAYEQYF. Full variable domain (missing parts from reference TRBV11-1 and TRBJ2-7): EAEVAQSPRYKITEKSQAVAFWCDPISGHATLYWYRQILGQGPELLVQFQDESVVDDSQLPKDRFSAERLKGVDSTLKIQPAELGDSAMYLCASSLETGAYEQYFGPGTRLTVT.

The chain employs TRBV27 and TRBJ1-5; no firm D call. Looked up from germline, CDR1 is MNHEY and CDR2 is SMNVEV (reference sequence). This CDR3 is built from 13 residues. Trimming removed 3 bases from V and 6 bases from J, with 9 bases in between. In DNA form, the CDR3 reads TGTGCCAGCAGTTTCGACCGGAGTCAGCCCCAGCATTTT. This encodes CASSFDRSQPQHF.

The chain combines TRBV27 with TRBJ1-1; TRBD1 matches at 8 bases. Unmatched junction bases numbered 13, after V lost 8 bases and J lost 5 bases. The CDR3 sequence is 15 residues long. From germline, CDR1 is MNHEY and CDR2 SMNVEV (reference sequence). The CDR3, as DNA: TGTGCCAGCGCCACTCCAGGGGGCGGGGGGACTGAAGCTTTCTTT. It specifies CASATPGGGGTEAFF.

V gene TRBV6-6 combines with J gene TRBJ2-1; 10 bases align to TRBD2. Germline CDR1 and CDR2: MNHNY and SVGAGI (reference sequence). V dropped 5 bases and J dropped 8; count of bases not matched to a gene: 9. CDR3 length equals 15 residues. The CDR3 coding sequence is TGTGCCAGCAGTCCCGGTGTAGCGGGGGGAGATGAGCAGTTCTTC. This translates into CASSPGVAGGDEQFF.

The rearrangement uses TRBV7-9 and TRBJ2-3; weak D call: TRBD2 (6 bases). The V gene lost 5 bases and the J gene lost 4 bases, with 7 bases spanning the gap. This CDR3 is built from 12 residues. Germline CDR1 SEHNR, CDR2 FQNEAQ (reference sequence). The chain's CDR3 is CASSPGADTQYF. The CDR3 nucleotides are TGTGCCAGCAGCCCGGGAGCAGATACGCAGTATTTT.

The V call is TRBV9, the J call TRBJ2-7; no firm D call. Germline CDR1 and CDR2: SGDLS and YYNGEE. The germline V and J ends were trimmed by 4 bases and 2 bases, with 19 bases remaining between them. The CDR3 sequence is 16 residues long. The CDR3 DNA sequence: TGTGCCAGCAGCTTAAGATTAAGCGCCCCTACCTACGAGCAGTACTTC. The encoded protein is CASSLRLSAPTYEQYF.

This clone was seen once. The chain is built from TRBV11-2 and TRBJ2-2; 14 positions agree with TRBD2. The length of the CDR3 is 16 residues. J lost 7 bases, V lost 5 bases, and 6 bases had no gene match. CDR1 and CDR2 (germline): SGHAT, FQNNGV. The CDR3: CASSPPGLAGVGELFF. DNA of the CDR3: TGTGCCAGCAGCCCCCCGGGACTAGCGGGAGTCGGGGAGCTGTTTTTT. The full variable domain, rest sourced from reference TRBV11-2 and TRBJ2-2, is EAGVAQSPRYKIIEKRQSVAFWCNPISGHATLYWYQQILGQGPKLLIQFQNNGVVDDSQLPKDRFSAERLKGVDSTLKIQPAKLEDSAVYLCASSPPGLAGVGELFFGEGSRLTVL.

The chain joins TRBV7-3 to TRBJ1-2; the match to TRBD1 covers 10 bases. CDR1 is SGHTA, CDR2 FQGTGA, per germline. Germline trimming cut 2 bases from V and 6 bases from J; bases unmatched to any gene: 6. The CDR3 totals 15 residues. The DNA for the CDR3 is TGTGCCAGCAGCTTATCGGGACAGGGGCACGATGGCTACACCTTC. Residues: CASSLSGQGHDGYTF.

This chain uses TRBV28 with TRBJ2-7; 10 nucleotides line up with TRBD1. The CDR3 is made up of 17 amino acids. The V gene's germline CDR1 is MDHEN and CDR2 SYDVKM. J gave up 3 bases and V 8 bases, and 16 bases lay outside the gene matches. CDR3 residues: CASLRTGGERDLYEQYF. In nucleotides, the CDR3 is TGTGCCAGCCTACGGACAGGGGGTGAGCGGGACCTCTACGAGCAGTACTTC.

The chain carries TRBV5-4 and TRBJ2-1; a possible D gene is TRBD1 (5 bases). The CDR3 is 12 amino acids. Germline V CDR1 and CDR2: SGHNT, YYREEE (reference sequence). V was shortened by 2 bases and J by 7 bases, with 7 bases between the two germline ends. The CDR3 nucleotides are TGTGCCAGCAGCTTTAAGGGGAATGAGCAGTTCTTC. Amino acid sequence: CASSFKGNEQFF. Full variable domain (rest looked up from reference TRBV5-4 and TRBJ2-1): ETGVTQSPTHLIKTRGQQVTLRCSSQSGHNTVSWYQQALGQGPQFIFQYYREEENGRGNFPPRFSGLQFPNYSSELNVNALELDDSALYLCASSFKGNEQFFGPGTRLTVL.

The chain is built from TRBV27 and TRBJ2-7, with a possible D match to TRBD1 (6 bases). Trimming cost V 5 bases and J 3 bases, with 11 bases left between them. This CDR3 has 13 residues. CDR1 and CDR2 (germline): MNHEY, SMNVEV (reference sequence). CDR3 DNA sequence: TGTGCCAGCAGTCCTCAGGGGAACTACGAGCAGTACTTC. Translation gives CASSPQGNYEQYF.

The CDR3 loop is CSAQGPWEDTQYF. Here the CDR3 DNA reads TGCAGCGCCCAGGGTCCCTGGGAAGATACGCAGTATTTT. This chain links TRBV29-1 with TRBJ2-3; the D gene is possibly TRBD1 (5 bases). The CDR3 is 13 residues long. Looked up from germline, CDR1 is SQVTM and CDR2 is ANQGSEA. Between the trimmed V and J ends, which lost 7 bases and 5 bases, there was a span of 16 bases.

V gene TRBV6-5 combines with J gene TRBJ2-3; D possibly corresponds to TRBD1 (6 bases). The CDR3 has 16 residues. Germline-derived CDR1 and CDR2 are MNHEY and SVGAGI. Deletions cut 4 bases from V and 0 bases from J, with 14 bases between. The CDR3 sequence is CASSLLGGGSTDTQYF. The CDR3 coding sequence is TGTGCCAGCAGTTTATTAGGTGGGGGCAGCACAGATACGCAGTATTTT.

Notes on this clone: An end of the junction differs from the germline gene, which may be a read error. The chain has TRBV7-7 and TRBJ2-1; 14 bases fit TRBD2. The V gene's germline CDR1 is SSHAT and CDR2 FNYEAQ (reference sequence). The CDR3 loop spans 15 amino acids. The CDR3: CASSPGTSGSYEQFF. The CDR3 DNA reads TGTGCTAGCAGCCCAGGGACTAGCGGGAGCTATGAGCAGTTCTTC. The full variable domain, with the rest looked up from reference TRBV7-7 and TRBJ2-1, is GAGVSQSPRYKVTKRGQDVTLRCDPISSHATLYWYQQALGQGPEFLTYFNYEAQPDKSGLPSDRFSAERPEGSISTLTIQRTEQRDSAMYRCASSPGTSGSYEQFFGPGTRLTVL.

The chain couples TRBV27 to TRBJ2-5; tentatively, D is TRBD2 (6 bases). This CDR3 comprises 17 residues. Trimming cost V 4 bases and J 1 base, with 19 bases left between them. Germline V gives CDR1 MNHEY, CDR2 SMNVEV (reference sequence). The CDR3 coding sequence is TGTGCCAGCAGTTCCTTAGCGGAGAAACTCCTCCAAGAGACCCAGTACTTC. Its translation is CASSSLAEKLLQETQYF.